The clone carrying this TCR beta chain has at least ten counts. The antigen is unknown. RNA served as the template for amplifying TCR beta CDR3 regions. A first-round RT-PCR used HTBI primers, followed by a second-round multiplex PCR. TCRdb re-derived calls from the multiplex PCR reads in MiXCR, one entry per CDR3 protein. The data show fewer than 250,000 distinct CDR3 sequences, about 32% seen once. The data originate from a study of Graves' ophthalmopathy and Graves' hyperthyroidism. Overall study results and limits: Its predictions of ophthalmopathy progression gave the model roughly 71% sensitivity and roughly 72% specificity. Blood shared most expanded thyroid clonotypes above 0.001 frequency.

Orbital computed tomography, together with clinical symptoms, serum thyroxine, TRAb and thyroid ultrasound, was used for diagnosis. Trimming took 4 bases from V and 5 from J, leaving 11 bases between them. The CDR3 spans 14 residues. The chain employs TRBV12-3 or TRBV12-4 and TRBJ2-2, with a tentative D call TRBD2 (6 bases). This receptor was obtained from a man aged 45 to 65 with Graves' ophthalmopathy. Sequenced: peripheral blood. CDR3 amino acids: CASSSPSGTGELFF. CDR3 bases: TGTGCCAGCAGTTCGCCCAGCGGGACCGGGGAGCTGTTTTTT.